One and the same sample provided the 15 T cell receptor beta chains below, sequenced in a study of blood T cell repertoires in COVID-19 (dated by TCRdb to between 2020 and 2021). The library was produced with the immunoSEQ multiplex PCR assay. Here the immuneACCESS table is served through TCRdb, limited to in-frame sequences with V and J called. Missing clones are a known gap in these copies; in checked studies unresolved V genes cover under half, and the rest lacks a known reason. The sample contains around 400,000 clones, roughly 90% of them found a single time. More than 0.85% of the sample belongs to the ten largest clones. Sequenced material: PBMCs or T cells enriched from blood (not recorded which). The receptors come from a woman in her 40s who had been exposed to COVID-19.

The V and J genes are TRBV25-1 and TRBJ1-1; no reliable D call. The CDR3 has 14 amino acids. Between the trimmed V and J ends, which lost 2 bases and 1 base, there was a span of 8 bases. Germline CDR1 and CDR2: MGHDK and SYGVNS. CDR3 nucleotides: TGTGCCAGCAGTGAACAGACGGGGAACACTGAAGCTTTCTTT. It yields the protein CASSEQTGNTEAFF.

V gene TRBV3-1 (or the pseudogene TRBV3-2) combines with J gene TRBJ2-5, with D possibly TRBD1 on 6 matching bases. The V end lost 11 bases, the J end lost 5 bases, and 30 bases lay between the germline ends. CDR3 length equals 17 residues. Germline values: CDR1 LGHDT, CDR2 YNNKEL (reference sequence). The CDR3 coding sequence is TGTGCCTCCCAGCAGGGGAGTCTAGTTTCAACGGGGGAGACCCAGTACTTC. This gives the protein CASQQGSLVSTGETQYF.

The V call is TRBV9, the J call TRBJ1-3; D not certain. V was clipped by 4 bases and J by 8 bases, with 10 bases between them. The CDR3 runs 12 residues. CDR1 SGDLS and CDR2 YYNGEE come from the germline V gene. The CDR3 loop is CASSPNADTIYF. The CDR3 nucleotides read TGTGCCAGCAGCCCCAATGCGGACACCATATATTTT.

This chain links TRBV12-3 or TRBV12-4 with TRBJ1-5; D not certain. V was shortened by 3 bases and J by 5 bases, with 5 bases between the two germline ends. This CDR3 is 12 amino acids long. The CDR3 nucleotides are TGTGCCAGCAGTTTGCAGTATCAGCCCCAGCATTTT. Its translation is CASSLQYQPQHF.

This clone came up a few times. The rearrangement links TRBV11-3 to TRBJ1-5; D gene unclear. Trimming removed 2 bases at V and 5 bases at J, with 7 bases between. The CDR3 runs to 13 residues. The germline V gene has CDR1 SGHNT and CDR2 YENEEA. Here the CDR3 reads CASSLYGDQPQHF. CDR3 sequence (DNA): TGTGCCAGCAGCTTATACGGGGATCAGCCCCAGCATTTT.

The J gene is TRBJ2-1, the V gene TRBV29-1, with 14 bases aligning to TRBD2. The CDR3 covers 13 residues. The V gene's germline CDR1 is SQVTM and CDR2 ANQGSEA. Germline trimming cut 6 bases from V and 9 bases from J; bases unmatched to any gene: 4. This CDR3 is CSVAGLAGGEQFF. CDR3 DNA sequence: TGCAGCGTCGCTGGACTAGCGGGGGGTGAGCAGTTCTTC.

J is TRBJ2-7 and V is TRBV18; 7 positions match TRBD2. CDR1 KGHSH and CDR2 LQKENI come from the germline V gene. CDR3 length equals 14 residues. The J segment lost 8 bases and the V segment lost 0 bases, leaving 7 bases of the junction unmatched. CDR3 sequence reads: CASSPPPGGMQQYF. The CDR3 DNA follows: TGTGCCAGCTCACCACCACCGGGGGGTATGCAGCAGTACTTC.

This chain uses TRBV24-1 with TRBJ1-4, with no clear D. CDR1 is KGHDR and CDR2 is SFDVKD in the germline V gene. Trimming pared 12 bases from V and 0 bases from J, leaving 10 bases between. The length of the CDR3 is 13 residues. CDR3 protein: CAAEGATNEKLFF. The CDR3 nucleotides read TGTGCCGCCGAGGGTGCAACTAATGAAAAACTGTTTTTT.

The J gene is TRBJ1-5, the V gene TRBV19, with 9 bases identical to TRBD1. Per germline, CDR1 LNHDA and CDR2 SQIVND (reference sequence). J gave up 6 bases and V 10 bases, and 13 bases lay outside the gene matches. This CDR3 has 15 amino acids. The CDR3 loop is CATSDRGNSGQPQHF. DNA of the CDR3: TGTGCCACCTCGGACAGGGGAAACAGTGGTCAGCCCCAGCATTTT.

For the CDR3, the DNA is TGTGCCAGCGTAAGGGGTGCTAACTCCTACGAGCAGTACTTC. It codes for CASVRGANSYEQYF. The chain carries TRBV6-6 and TRBJ2-7; D might be TRBD1 (5 bases). The CDR3 loop spans 14 amino acids. In germline, CDR1 is MNHNY, CDR2 SVGAGI (reference sequence). V lost 8 bases to trimming and J lost 0 bases, with 14 bases between them.

The chain joins TRBV5-4 to TRBJ2-5, with 13 positions matching TRBD2. V gave up 0 bases and J gave up 2 bases; unmatched junction bases: 1. CDR1 is SGHNT and CDR2 is YYREEE in the germline V gene (reference sequence). The CDR3 is made up of 16 amino acids. The CDR3 is CASSLGGLAGQETQYF. The DNA for the CDR3 is TGTGCCAGCAGCTTGGGGGGACTAGCGGGACAAGAGACCCAGTACTTC.

The J gene is TRBJ1-1, the V gene TRBV5-8, with no clear D. Germline V gene lookup returns CDR1 SGHTS and CDR2 YDEGEE. The CDR3 sequence is 14 residues long. V dropped 1 base and J dropped 6 bases, with 13 bases sitting between them. The CDR3 sequence: CASSLQARAPEAFF. As DNA, the CDR3 is TGTGCCAGCAGCTTGCAGGCGAGGGCCCCTGAAGCTTTCTTT. Combining the CDR3 with reference TRBV5-8 and TRBJ1-1 gives the whole variable domain EAGVTQSPTHLIKTRGQQATLRCSPISGHTSVYWYQQALGLGLQFLLWYDEGEERNRGNFPPRFSGRQFPNYSSELNVNALELEDSALYLCASSLQARAPEAFFGQGTRLTVV.

The rearrangement uses TRBV5-1 and TRBJ2-5; D not resolved. V lost 0 bases and J 4 bases, leaving 13 bases between the germline ends. The germline CDR1 and CDR2 sequences are SGHRS and YFSETQ. This CDR3 has 15 residues. Here the CDR3 reads CASSLGGLAVETQYF. The CDR3 coding sequence is TGCGCCAGCAGCTTGGGCGGCCTTGCGGTAGAGACCCAGTACTTC.

This sequence joins TRBV2 and TRBJ2-7, with 9 bases identical to TRBD2. After removal of 7 bases from V and 9 bases from J, the junction contained 4 bases not matched to a gene. There are 11 residues in the CDR3. CDR1 is SNHLY and CDR2 is FYNNEI in the germline V gene. This CDR3 reads CASILLAGQYF. Here the CDR3 DNA reads TGTGCCAGCATTTTACTAGCGGGGCAGTACTTC.

The chain recombines TRBV27 with TRBJ2-1; perhaps TRBD2 as D (5 bases). V was clipped by 3 bases and J by 7 bases, with 7 bases between them. The CDR3 has 12 residues. The germline V gene has CDR1 MNHEY and CDR2 SMNVEV (reference sequence). CDR3 sequence (DNA): TGTGCCAGCAGTTTTCGAGGGAATGAGCAGTTCTTC. Its protein is CASSFRGNEQFF.